The 21 T cell receptor beta chains in this list originate from one sample, sequenced in a study of T cell repertoires in ileal Crohn's disease. TCRdb keeps only in-frame clones here, not all; method: immunoSEQ multiplex PCR. The repertoire holds fewer than 10,000 clones, with more than 60% as singletons. The sample consisted of ileal tissue. The receptors stem from an adult with Crohn's disease.

The CDR3: CASGRDTGYEQYF. Here the CDR3 DNA reads TGTGCCAGCGGCCGGGACACTGGTTACGAGCAGTACTTC. This chain uses TRBV6-1 with TRBJ2-7; perhaps TRBD1 as D (6 bases). This CDR3 contains 13 residues. Germline CDR1 MNHNS, CDR2 SASEGT. With 8 bases removed from V and 4 bases from J, the gap between germline ends came to 15 bases.

About this clone: Since a far larger clone is one base different, this is likely a read error. Other nucleotide sequences in the sample specify the same CDR3. The chain uses TRBV7-2 and TRBJ2-7, with D uncertain. CDR1 SGHTA and CDR2 FQGNSA come from the germline V gene. V was trimmed by 5 bases and J by 4 bases, leaving 6 bases between them. CDR3 length: 11 amino acids. In DNA form, the CDR3 reads TGTGCCAGCAGCCTCCGTTACGAGCAGTACTTC. Protein sequence: CASSLRYEQYF.

By share, this clone ranks as medium-sized. This chain links TRBV19 with TRBJ1-1, with a possible D match to TRBD1 (6 bases). V lost 5 bases, J lost 0 bases, and 16 bases lay in between. CDR1 and CDR2 from the germline V gene are LNHDA and SQIVND (reference sequence). There are 16 residues in the CDR3. The CDR3 sequence: CASSWGGGHLNTEAFF. CDR3 DNA sequence: TGTGCCAGTAGTTGGGGGGGCGGTCATCTGAACACTGAAGCTTTCTTT.

This chain connects TRBV7-9 to TRBJ1-2, with D maybe TRBD1 (5 bases). Germline CDR1 is SEHNR and CDR2 is FQNEAQ (reference sequence). Between the trimmed V and J ends, which lost 1 base and 7 bases, there was a span of 22 bases. The CDR3 extends over 17 amino acids. CDR3 protein: CASSLERGLGVGFGYTF. DNA of the CDR3: TGTGCCAGCAGCTTAGAGCGGGGGTTGGGCGTGGGGTTTGGCTACACCTTC.

CDR3 in DNA: TGTGCCAGCAGCTTGGCCTCGGGTGGCACCGGGGAGCTGTTTTTT. This sequence encodes CASSLASGGTGELFF. The chain employs TRBV5-8 and TRBJ2-2; no reliable D call. This CDR3 spans 15 amino acids. V was shortened by 0 bases and J by 4 bases, with 10 bases between the two germline ends. CDR1 is SGHTS, CDR2 YDEGEE, per germline. Full variable domain (remainder filled in from reference TRBV5-8 and TRBJ2-2): EAGVTQSPTHLIKTRGQQATLRCSPISGHTSVYWYQQALGLGLQFLLWYDEGEERNRGNFPPRFSGRQFPNYSSELNVNALELEDSALYLCASSLASGGTGELFFGEGSRLTVL.

This sequence joins TRBV27 and TRBJ2-1; 7 bases match TRBD2. This CDR3 spans 17 amino acids. The germline V gene has CDR1 MNHEY and CDR2 SMNVEV (reference sequence). After removal of 7 bases from V and 3 bases from J, the junction contained 15 bases not matched to a gene. CDR3 in amino acids: CASTRIAGRVDYNEQFF. CDR3 nucleotides: TGTGCCAGCACCCGAATCGCAGGGAGGGTAGACTACAATGAGCAGTTCTTC.

The gene calls are TRBV11-2 and TRBJ1-5; 11 nucleotides align to TRBD1. The V and J ends lost 5 bases and 7 bases, in that order; junction bases with no gene match: 7. Germline CDR1 and CDR2: SGHAT and FQNNGV. The CDR3 has 15 residues. The CDR3 loop reads CASSLSGTGGQPQHF. The CDR3 DNA sequence: TGTGCCAGCAGCCTATCCGGGACAGGGGGACAGCCCCAGCATTTT.

The rearrangement joins TRBV4-1 to TRBJ2-5; the D is unclear. The CDR3 has 14 amino acids. Germline V lookup: CDR1 MGHRA, CDR2 YSYEKL. The V end lost 0 bases, the J end lost 2 bases, and 7 bases lay between the germline ends. The CDR3 region is CASSQDFGQETQYF. The CDR3 DNA follows: TGCGCCAGCAGCCAAGATTTCGGTCAAGAGACCCAGTACTTC.

This clone was counted a few times. CDR3 loop: CASSRQRNTEAFF. As DNA, the CDR3 is TGTGCCAGCAGCCGACAGCGGAACACTGAAGCTTTCTTT. This chain links TRBV7-9 with TRBJ1-1; D may be TRBD1 (5 bases). The length of the CDR3 is 13 residues. Trimming left V 5 bases short and J 1 base short, with 8 bases between. The germline V gene has CDR1 SEHNR and CDR2 FQNEAQ (reference sequence).

This chain uses TRBV2 with TRBJ1-3; 8 nucleotides match TRBD1. Germline assignment: CDR1 SNHLY and CDR2 FYNNEI. CDR3 size: 16 residues. Trimming at V came to 2 bases and at J to 4 bases, leaving 7 bases not matched to a gene. In DNA, the CDR3 is TGTGCCAGCAGTGAACTAGGACAGGGAACGGGAAACACCATATATTTT. Translation gives CASSELGQGTGNTIYF.

This chain connects TRBV27 to TRBJ2-1; D is unclear. CDR3 length: 13 residues. Looked up from germline, CDR1 is MNHEY and CDR2 is SMNVEV (reference sequence). V was cut by 3 bases and J by 5 bases, with 8 bases left in between. The CDR3 nucleotides are TGTGCCAGCAGTTTGTCGGTGGACAATGAGCAGTTCTTC. As protein: CASSLSVDNEQFF.

V gene TRBV6-5 combines with J gene TRBJ2-7; TRBD1 might be the D (6 bases). The germline V gene has CDR1 MNHEY and CDR2 SVGAGI. CDR3 length: 13 residues. Trimming left V 6 bases short and J 9 bases short, with 18 bases between. This CDR3 reads CASSRQGRVGQYF. The CDR3 nucleotides read TGTGCCAGCAGCCGCCAGGGGCGGGTAGGGCAGTACTTC.

This rearrangement joins TRBV6-1 to TRBJ2-6; tentative D call: TRBD2 (6 bases). The V end was cut by 2 bases, the J end by 0 bases, with 17 bases between. Germline V gene lookup returns CDR1 MNHNS and CDR2 SASEGT. The CDR3 sequence is 19 residues long. The CDR3 is CASSEKYLGSPSGANVLTF. CDR3 nucleotide sequence: TGTGCCAGCAGTGAAAAGTATCTCGGGAGCCCCTCTGGGGCCAACGTCCTGACTTTC.

The chain carries TRBV27 and TRBJ2-7; 8 positions agree with TRBD1. The CDR3 extends over 20 amino acids. CDR1 is MNHEY and CDR2 is SMNVEV in the germline V gene (reference sequence). V shed 1 base, J shed 4 bases, and the junction held 21 bases outside the gene matches. CDR3 sequence: CASSLFEGRDRLWEWYEQYF. The DNA for the CDR3 is TGTGCCAGCAGTTTATTTGAAGGCCGGGACAGGCTATGGGAATGGTACGAGCAGTACTTC.

The chain joins TRBV7-2 to TRBJ2-3; a possible D gene is TRBD1 (5 bases). V was trimmed by 3 bases and J by 2 bases, leaving 12 bases between them. CDR3 length: 15 residues. Germline CDR1 is SGHTA and CDR2 is FQGNSA. The CDR3 DNA follows: TGTGCCAGCAGCTTTTCCGGACACCCCACAGATACGCAGTATTTT. Residues: CASSFSGHPTDTQYF. The full variable domain, completed using reference TRBV7-2 and TRBJ2-3, is GAGVSQSPSNKVTEKGKDVELRCDPISGHTALYWYRQSLGQGLEFLIYFQGNSAPDKSGLPSDRFSAERTGGSVSTLTIQRTQQEDSAVYLCASSFSGHPTDTQYFGPGTRLTVL.

The DNA for the CDR3 is TGTGCCAGCAGCTCGAGGGGGGAGCAGTACTTC. Its translation: CASSSRGEQYF. The V gene is TRBV5-4, the J gene TRBJ2-7, with a weak D call TRBD1 (6 bases). The CDR3 runs to 11 residues. The ends were cut back, 3 bases at V and 7 bases at J, with 8 bases in the middle. Germline values: CDR1 SGHNT, CDR2 YYREEE (reference sequence).

V usage is TRBV28 and J usage is TRBJ2-7; 8 positions agree with TRBD1. The CDR3 contains 14 residues. Losses at the gene ends were 6 bases for V and 3 bases for J; bases not matched to a gene: 7. Germline CDR1 reads MDHEN; CDR2 reads SYDVKM. For the CDR3, the DNA is TGTGCCAGCAGAAGAGACAGGGGACGCTACGAGCAGTACTTC. This sequence encodes CASRRDRGRYEQYF.

This clone has a handful of counts. This chain connects TRBV30 to TRBJ1-6; D gene ambiguous. Trimming removed 0 bases from V and 7 bases from J, with 7 bases in between. The CDR3 consists of 13 residues. The germline V gene encodes CDR1 GTSNPN and CDR2 SVGIG (reference sequence). CDR3 sequence: CAWSVLFNSPLHF. Written as DNA, the CDR3 is TGTGCCTGGAGTGTACTGTTCAATTCACCCCTCCACTTT. Combining the CDR3 with reference TRBV30 and TRBJ1-6 gives the whole variable domain SQTIHQWPATLVQPVGSPLSLECTVEGTSNPNLYWYRQAAGRGLQLLFYSVGIGQISSEVPQNLSASRPQDRQFILSSKKLLLSDSGFYLCAWSVLFNSPLHFGNGTRLTVT.

This clone was recorded only once. The rearrangement joins TRBV30 to TRBJ2-7; D possibly corresponds to TRBD1 (6 bases). This CDR3 is built from 13 residues. Germline V gene sequence: CDR1 GTSNPN, CDR2 SVGIG (reference sequence). V shed 8 bases and J shed 2 bases, with 16 bases lying between them. The CDR3, as DNA: TGTGCCGGGGTAGACAGGCGCGCCTACGAGCAGTACTTC. Amino acid sequence: CAGVDRRAYEQYF.

As for this clone: At the DNA level, this CDR3 is encoded by other sequences in the same sample as well. V is TRBV2 and J is TRBJ1-6; D gene unclear. The CDR3 totals 13 residues. Germline CDR1 reads SNHLY; CDR2 reads FYNNEI. V was pared by 7 bases and J by 4 bases, with 8 bases between. In DNA form, the CDR3 reads TGTGCCAGCAAGGAGAGTTATAATTCACCCCTCCACTTT. Translating gives CASKESYNSPLHF.

V is TRBV18 and J is TRBJ1-2; no definite D call. Germline-derived CDR1 and CDR2 are KGHSH and LQKENI. The CDR3 has 15 residues. Between the trimmed V and J ends, which lost 2 bases and 2 bases, there was a span of 12 bases. The CDR3 bases are TGTGCCAGCTCACCAGTATTCAGAAGAAACTATGGCTACACCTTC. It codes for CASSPVFRRNYGYTF.